The present TCR beta chain was sequenced within a study of identical twins. Healthy Caucasian individuals made up all the donors. The sample holds a few counts of this clonotype. Its matching antigen is unknown. TCRdb re-analysed the 5' RACE reads in MiXCR, keeping a single row per CDR3 protein. This table holds 420,000 or so distinct CDR3 sequences, approximately 17% found once. Whole-study findings and limits: Insertions were reduced in abundant cord blood beta clonotypes but not in memory repertoires. Sequences that were beta out-of-frame showed weaker excess twin sharing.

The germline CDR1 and CDR2 sequences are MDHEN and SYDVKM. The CDR3 loop spans 15 amino acids. V dropped 8 bases and J dropped 0 bases, with 14 bases sitting between them. What was sequenced was naive T cells sorted from blood. This chain uses TRBV28 with TRBJ1-5, with D tentatively TRBD1 (6 bases). This sequence originates from a man over 45 in good health. Here the CDR3 reads CASRGGSYSNQPQHF. The CDR3 DNA reads as TGTGCCAGCCGAGGGGGAAGTTATAGCAATCAGCCCCAGCATTTT.